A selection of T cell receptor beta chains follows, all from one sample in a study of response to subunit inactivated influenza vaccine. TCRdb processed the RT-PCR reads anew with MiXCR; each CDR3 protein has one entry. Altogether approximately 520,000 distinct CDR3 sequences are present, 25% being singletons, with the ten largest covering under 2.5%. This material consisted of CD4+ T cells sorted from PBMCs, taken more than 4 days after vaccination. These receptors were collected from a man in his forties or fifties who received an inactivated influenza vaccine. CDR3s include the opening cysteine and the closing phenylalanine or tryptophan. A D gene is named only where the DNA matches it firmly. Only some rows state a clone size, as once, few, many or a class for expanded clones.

CASSLGMARIPRDTQYF	TGTGCCAGCAGCTTAGGGATGGCCCGGATCCCTCGGGATACGCAGTATTTT	TRBV13	17	NA	TRBJ2-3	NA
CASSLAAGGGVEQFF	TGTGCCAGCAGCTTAGCAGCGGGAGGGGGTGTTGAGCAGTTCTTC	TRBV7-2	15	TRBD2	TRBJ2-1	few
CASSLDAWANVLTF	TGTGCCAGCAGCTTAGACGCATGGGCCAACGTCCTGACTTTC	TRBV7-2	14	NA	TRBJ2-6	NA
CASSRGLAGDQEDEQYF	TGTGCCAGCAGCCGTGGGTTAGCGGGGGACCAAGAGGACGAGCAGTACTTC	TRBV7-2	17	TRBD2	TRBJ2-7	few
CASSSPDLREQFF	TGCGCCAGCAGCTCCCCGGACCTCAGAGAGCAGTTCTTC	TRBV5-1	13	NA	TRBJ2-1	few
CASSSVFLAGVNEQFF	TGTGCCAGCAGCTCGGTGTTTCTAGCGGGGGTCAATGAGCAGTTCTTC	TRBV7-9	16	TRBD2	TRBJ2-1	few
CASSRSPGTAQRDKNIQYF	TGTGCCAGCAGTCGATCTCCCGGGACAGCCCAGAGGGACAAAAACATTCAGTACTTC	TRBV27	19	TRBD1	TRBJ2-4	NA
CASSLDRGHGTEAFF	TGTGCCAGCAGCTTGGACAGGGGGCACGGCACTGAAGCTTTCTTT	TRBV5-6	15	TRBD1	TRBJ1-1	few
CSASEQINQPQHF	TGCAGTGCTAGTGAGCAGATTAATCAGCCCCAGCATTTT	TRBV20-1	13	NA	TRBJ1-5	once
CASGTAMGTQYF	TGTGCCAGCGGGACCGCGATGGGGACCCAGTACTTC	TRBV12-3/TRBV12-4	12	NA	TRBJ2-5	few
CASRIDSVSGTDTQYF	TGCGCCAGCAGAATAGACAGCGTCTCGGGCACAGATACGCAGTATTTT	TRBV5-1	16	NA	TRBJ2-3	few
CASRSGTPPETQYF	TGTGCCAGCAGGTCCGGGACTCCCCCAGAGACCCAGTACTTC	TRBV6-2/TRBV6-3	14	NA	TRBJ2-5	NA
CASSLGTGWKYEQYF	TGCGCCAGCAGCCTCGGGACAGGGTGGAAATACGAGCAGTACTTC	TRBV4-3	15	TRBD1	TRBJ2-7	few